Below are 5 T cell receptor beta chains sequenced from a single sample in a study of OX40 agonist ivuxolimab in advanced cancers. The assay was immunoSEQ multiplex PCR, and TCRdb's table has in-frame clones only and misses some. The sample lists 52,000 or so clones, roughly 92% seen once, with around 12% in the top ten. The sequenced sample was CD4+ or CD8+ T cells sorted from blood, obtained in a trial of the OX40 agonist ivuxolimab. These receptors originate from an adult with an advanced solid tumor such as melanoma, head and neck, liver or kidney cancer.

This rearrangement joins TRBV28 to TRBJ2-5, with 9 positions matching TRBD1. The CDR3 runs to 15 residues. Trimming took 5 bases from V and 5 from J; bases not matched to a gene: 9. Germline V gene data show CDR1 as MDHEN and CDR2 as SYDVKM. CDR3 in amino acids: CASSTPQGAGETQYF. DNA for the CDR3: TGTGCCAGCAGTACGCCACAGGGGGCCGGGGAGACCCAGTACTTC.

This chain connects TRBV28 to TRBJ2-7; D remains unclear. V lost 2 bases and J 4 bases, leaving 3 bases between the germline ends. Germline assignment: CDR1 MDHEN and CDR2 SYDVKM. This CDR3 has 11 amino acids. CDR3 DNA sequence: TGTGCCAGCAGTTTAACGTACGAGCAGTACTTC. As protein: CASSLTYEQYF. The complete variable domain, with remaining parts taken from reference TRBV28 and TRBJ2-7, reads DVKVTQSSRYLVKRTGEKVFLECVQDMDHENMFWYRQDPGLGLRLIYFSYDVKMKEKGDIPEGYSVSREKKERFSLILESASTNQTSMYLCASSLTYEQYFGPGTRLTVT.

The chain combines TRBV4-1 with TRBJ1-2; D gene unclear. The V end lost 3 bases, the J end lost 6 bases, and 20 bases lay between the germline ends. The CDR3 totals 16 residues. Germline V gene lookup returns CDR1 MGHRA and CDR2 YSYEKL. The CDR3 region has the DNA TGCGCCAGCAGCCAGGGGAGGCAACTTCTACGAAATGGCTACACCTTC. Amino acid sequence: CASSQGRQLLRNGYTF.

As to this clone: Other DNA sequences of this sample code for an identical CDR3. The rearrangement links TRBV27 to TRBJ2-5; D possibly uses TRBD1 or TRBD2 (5 bases each). Germline loops: CDR1 MNHEY, CDR2 SMNVEV (reference sequence). The CDR3 is 17 residues long. Between the trimmed V and J ends, which lost 6 bases and 7 bases, there was a span of 27 bases. CDR3 nucleotide sequence: TGTGCCAGCAGCTTCCGAGGAGGAGTGGGGCTCAGGTCGACCCAGTACTTC. Amino acids: CASSFRGGVGLRSTQYF.

V gene TRBV5-5 combines with J gene TRBJ2-7; the D gene is possibly TRBD2 (5 bases). V lost 7 bases, J lost 5 bases, and 19 bases lay in between. Germline-derived CDR1 and CDR2 are SGHKS and YYEKEE (reference sequence). The length of the CDR3 is 14 residues. The CDR3 region is CASYLGVSGDEQYF. As DNA, the CDR3 is TGTGCCAGCTACCTCGGGGTTTCGGGTGACGAGCAGTACTTC.